Described below is a single T cell receptor (beta chain) sequence and its context. Its antigen is unidentified. Sequencing used immunoSEQ multiplex PCR; TCRdb keeps in-frame clones, though not all of them. The data hold 120,000 or so clones, with roughly nine tenths observed a single time. The sample belongs to a study of cytomegalovirus exposure and HLA in healthy donors. Across the whole study: Per a later analysis, the roughly 690 first-cohort and about 120 validation repertoires shared one platform. Findings and limits, study-wide: The authors listed 164 TCR beta chains as cytomegalovirus-associated. Most sequenced TCRs were rare (though some public TCRs occurred in many donors).

The TCR was taken from a woman under 30 in good health and CMV-seronegative. Material for sequencing was PBMCs.

CDR3 sequence: CASSGAANMNTEAFF. The DNA for the CDR3 is TGTGCCAGCTCAGGGGCAGCAAACATGAACACTGAAGCTTTCTTT. V and J are TRBV18 and TRBJ1-1; D may be TRBD1 (5 bases). CDR1 is KGHSH and CDR2 is LQKENI in the germline V gene. Trimming took off 5 bases at V and 0 bases at J, with 13 bases between the two ends. The CDR3 runs to 15 residues.